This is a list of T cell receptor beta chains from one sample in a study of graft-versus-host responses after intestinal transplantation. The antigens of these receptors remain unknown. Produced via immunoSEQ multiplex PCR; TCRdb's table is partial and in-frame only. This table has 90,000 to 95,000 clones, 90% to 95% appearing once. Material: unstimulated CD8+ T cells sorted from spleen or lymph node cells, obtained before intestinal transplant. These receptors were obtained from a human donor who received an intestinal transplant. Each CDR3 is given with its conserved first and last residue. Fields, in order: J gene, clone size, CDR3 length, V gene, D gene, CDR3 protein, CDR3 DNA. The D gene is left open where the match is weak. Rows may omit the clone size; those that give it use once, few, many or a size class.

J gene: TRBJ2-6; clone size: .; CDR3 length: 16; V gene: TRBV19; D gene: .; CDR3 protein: CASSTHRDSGANVLTF; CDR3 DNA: TGTGCCAGTAGTACCCATCGGGACTCTGGGGCCAACGTCCTGACTTTC
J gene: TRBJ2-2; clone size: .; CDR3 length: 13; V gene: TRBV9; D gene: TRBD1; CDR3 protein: CASSQRGPGELFF; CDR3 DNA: TGTGCCAGCAGCCAGAGGGGGCCCGGGGAGCTGTTTTTT
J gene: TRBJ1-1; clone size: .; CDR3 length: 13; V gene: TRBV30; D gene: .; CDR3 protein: CAWRAQMNTEAFF; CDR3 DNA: TGTGCCTGGAGGGCACAGATGAACACTGAAGCTTTCTTT
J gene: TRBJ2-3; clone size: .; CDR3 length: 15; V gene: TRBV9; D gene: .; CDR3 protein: CASSGRGYWTDTQYF; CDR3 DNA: TGTGCCAGCAGCGGGAGGGGTTATTGGACAGATACGCAGTATTTT
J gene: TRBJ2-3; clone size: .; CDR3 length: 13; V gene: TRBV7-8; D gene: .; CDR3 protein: CASSLQLPDTQYF; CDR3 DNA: TGTGCCAGCAGCTTACAACTTCCCGATACGCAGTATTTT
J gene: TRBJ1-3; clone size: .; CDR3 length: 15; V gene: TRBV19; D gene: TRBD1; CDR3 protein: CASSPGQGGGNTIYF; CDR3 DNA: TGTGCCAGTAGTCCGGGACAGGGGGGTGGAAACACCATATATTTT
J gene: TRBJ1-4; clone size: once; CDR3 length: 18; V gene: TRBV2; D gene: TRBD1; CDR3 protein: CASSVETGLRETNEKLFF; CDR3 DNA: TGTGCCAGCAGTGTTGAGACAGGGCTAAGGGAAACTAATGAAAAACTGTTTTTT
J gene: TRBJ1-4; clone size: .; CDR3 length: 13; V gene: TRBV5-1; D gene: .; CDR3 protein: CASSLGTGEKLFF; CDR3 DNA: TGCGCCAGCAGCTTGGGAACAGGTGAAAAACTGTTTTTT
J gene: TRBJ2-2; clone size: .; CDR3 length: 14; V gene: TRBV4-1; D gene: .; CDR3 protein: CASSPAVNTGELFF; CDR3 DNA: TGCGCCAGCAGCCCGGCGGTTAACACCGGGGAGCTGTTTTTT
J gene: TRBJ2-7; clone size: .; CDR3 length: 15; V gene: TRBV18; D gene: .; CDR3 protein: CASSDRDSYPYEQYF; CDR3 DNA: TGTGCCAGCTCGGACCGGGACTCCTATCCCTACGAGCAGTACTTC
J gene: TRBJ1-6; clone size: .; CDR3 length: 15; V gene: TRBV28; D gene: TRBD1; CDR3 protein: CASAETGGLDSPLHF; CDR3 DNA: TGTGCCAGCGCGGAGACAGGGGGCCTCGATTCACCCCTCCACTTT
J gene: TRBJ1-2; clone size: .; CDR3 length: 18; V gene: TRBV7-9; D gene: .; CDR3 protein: CASSPAVAGVAYDYGYTF; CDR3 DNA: TGTGCCAGCAGCCCGGCTGTGGCAGGGGTGGCGTACGACTATGGCTACACCTTC
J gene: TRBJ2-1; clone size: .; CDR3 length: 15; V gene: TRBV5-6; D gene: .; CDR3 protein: CASSLSSVSDNEQFF; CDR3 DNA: TGTGCCAGCAGCTTGTCCTCGGTTTCCGACAATGAGCAGTTCTTC
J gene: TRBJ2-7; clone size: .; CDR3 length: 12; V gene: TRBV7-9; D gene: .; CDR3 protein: CASTYGAHEQYF; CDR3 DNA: TGTGCCAGCACGTATGGGGCGCACGAGCAGTACTTC
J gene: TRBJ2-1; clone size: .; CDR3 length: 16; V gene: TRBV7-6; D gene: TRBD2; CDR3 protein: CASSLELSGSYNEQFF; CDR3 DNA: TGTGCCAGCAGCTTAGAACTTAGCGGGAGCTACAATGAGCAGTTCTTC
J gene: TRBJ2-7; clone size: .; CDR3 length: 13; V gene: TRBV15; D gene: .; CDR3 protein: CATSRDSLYEQYF; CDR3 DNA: TGTGCCACCAGCAGGGACAGTTTGTACGAGCAGTACTTC
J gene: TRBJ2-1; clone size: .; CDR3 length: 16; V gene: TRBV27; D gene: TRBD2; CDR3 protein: CASTHWLAGGHNEQFF; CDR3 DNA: TGTGCCAGCACTCACTGGCTAGCGGGAGGTCACAATGAGCAGTTCTTC
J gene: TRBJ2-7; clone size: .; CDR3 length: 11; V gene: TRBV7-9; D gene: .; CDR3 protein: CASSFTYEQYF; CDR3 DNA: TGTGCCAGCAGCTTTACCTACGAGCAGTACTTC
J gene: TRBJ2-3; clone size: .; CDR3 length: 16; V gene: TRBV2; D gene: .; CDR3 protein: CASRGIAERSTDTQYF; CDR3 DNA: TGTGCCAGCCGGGGTATAGCGGAAAGAAGCACAGATACGCAGTATTTT
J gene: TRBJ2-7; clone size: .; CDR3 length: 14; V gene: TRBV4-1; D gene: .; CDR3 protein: CASSLQGRSYEQYF; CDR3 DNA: TGCGCCAGCAGCCTTCAGGGGAGAAGCTACGAGCAGTACTTC
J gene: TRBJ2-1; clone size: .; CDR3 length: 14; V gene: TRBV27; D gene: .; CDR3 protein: CATSGAVSYNEQFF; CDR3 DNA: TGTGCCACCTCTGGCGCGGTATCCTACAATGAGCAGTTCTTC
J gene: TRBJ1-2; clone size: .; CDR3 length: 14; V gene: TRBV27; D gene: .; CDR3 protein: CASSSRGPNYGYTF; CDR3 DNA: TGTGCCAGCAGTTCGCGAGGGCCTAACTATGGCTACACCTTC
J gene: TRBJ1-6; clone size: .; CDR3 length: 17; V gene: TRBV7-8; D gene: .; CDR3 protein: CASSLVSPTGSGSPLHF; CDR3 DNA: TGTGCCAGCAGCTTAGTGAGTCCGACAGGCTCAGGGTCACCCCTCCACTTT
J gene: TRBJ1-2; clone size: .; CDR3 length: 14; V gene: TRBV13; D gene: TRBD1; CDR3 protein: CASSFQTGDYGYTF; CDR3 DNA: TGTGCCAGCAGCTTCCAGACAGGGGACTATGGCTACACCTTC
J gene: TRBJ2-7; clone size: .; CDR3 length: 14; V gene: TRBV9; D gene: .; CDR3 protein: CASSVGDSSYEQYF; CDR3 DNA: TGTGCCAGCAGCGTAGGGGACTCGTCCTACGAGCAGTACTTC
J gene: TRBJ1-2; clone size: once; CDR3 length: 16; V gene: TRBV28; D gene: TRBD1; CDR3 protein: CASSLGQGAGLDGYTF; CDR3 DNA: TGTGCCAGCAGTCTGGGACAGGGCGCAGGACTCGATGGCTACACCTTC